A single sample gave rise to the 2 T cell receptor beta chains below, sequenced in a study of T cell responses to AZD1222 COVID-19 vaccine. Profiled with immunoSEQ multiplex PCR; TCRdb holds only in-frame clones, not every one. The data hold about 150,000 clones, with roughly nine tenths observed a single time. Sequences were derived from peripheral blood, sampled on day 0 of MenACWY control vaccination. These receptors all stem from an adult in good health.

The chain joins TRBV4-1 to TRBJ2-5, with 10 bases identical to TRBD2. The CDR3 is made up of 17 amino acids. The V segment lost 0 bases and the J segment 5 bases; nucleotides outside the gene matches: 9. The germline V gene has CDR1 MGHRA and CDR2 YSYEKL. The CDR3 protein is CASSQEASGGVFETQYF. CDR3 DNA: TGCGCCAGCAGCCAAGAGGCCAGCGGGGGGGTGTTTGAGACCCAGTACTTC.

The CDR3 DNA is TGTGCCAGCACCGATTACAATGAGCAGTTCTTC. It specifies CASTDYNEQFF. This rearrangement joins TRBV6-5 to TRBJ2-1; no definite D call. The germline gives CDR1 MNHEY, CDR2 SVGAGI. Trimming stripped 7 bases from V and 4 bases from J, with 5 bases between. This CDR3 is 11 amino acids long.